The 10 T cell receptor beta chains reported below all come from one sample, sequenced in a study of T cell responses to AZD1222 COVID-19 vaccine. Here immunoSEQ multiplex PCR was the method, and the copy in TCRdb shows in-frame clones only, minus some. The table has some 150,000 clones, roughly 88% seen once; the top ten hold 3% to 4%. This sample comprised peripheral blood, obtained on day 0 of MenACWY control vaccination. These receptors all stem from an adult in good health.

The V and J genes are TRBV2 and TRBJ1-5; D is possibly TRBD1 (6 bases). The V gene's germline CDR1 is SNHLY and CDR2 FYNNEI. CDR3 length: 15 amino acids. The V end was cut by 7 bases, the J end by 1 base, with 14 bases between. CDR3 sequence: CASIGTIGSNQPQHF. The CDR3 DNA reads as TGTGCCAGCATAGGGACAATAGGAAGCAATCAGCCCCAGCATTTT. The full variable domain, in which reference TRBV2 and TRBJ1-5 provide the parts outside the CDR3, is EPEVTQTPSHQVTQMGQEVILRCVPISNHLYFYWYRQILGQKVEFLVSFYNNEISEKSEIFDDQFSVERPDGSNFTLKIRSTKLEDSAMYFCASIGTIGSNQPQHFGDGTRLSIL.

The chain combines TRBV7-3 with TRBJ1-1; D may be TRBD1 (5 bases). Between the trimmed V and J ends, which lost 8 bases and 1 base, there was a span of 11 bases. Looked up from germline, CDR1 is SGHTA and CDR2 is FQGTGA. This CDR3 region has 13 residues. This CDR3 is CASGLQGNTEAFF. In DNA, the CDR3 is TGTGCCAGCGGGCTCCAGGGGAACACTGAAGCTTTCTTT.

The gene calls are TRBV6-2 or TRBV6-3 and TRBJ2-3, with 7 bases lining up with TRBD1. The CDR3 covers 12 residues. The germline V gene encodes CDR1 MNHEY and CDR2 SVGEGT. Trimming cost V 6 bases and J 5 bases; bases outside gene matches: 2. The CDR3 region is CASSRQGDTQYF. The CDR3 DNA follows: TGTGCCAGCAGCCGACAGGGAGATACGCAGTATTTT.

This chain links TRBV4-3 with TRBJ2-1; D ambiguous. The CDR3 has 15 residues. V shed 0 bases and J shed 0 bases, with 6 bases lying between them. Germline CDR1 reads LGHNA; CDR2 reads YSLEER. DNA of the CDR3: TGCGCCAGCAGCCAAGAAACAGTCTCCTACAATGAGCAGTTCTTC. This codes for CASSQETVSYNEQFF.

This rearrangement joins TRBV12-2 to TRBJ1-1. TRBV12-2 is a recognized pseudogene. The CDR3 runs 18 residues. The CDR3 bases are TGTGCAAGTCGCTTAGGGCGCCGGGACGGGGCGAGGAACACTGAAGCTTTCTTT. This sequence encodes CASRLGRRDGARNTEAFF.

This clone occurred a few times. The chain joins TRBV4-2 to TRBJ2-6; the D gene is possibly TRBD1 (6 bases). Germline CDR1 is LGHNA and CDR2 is YNFKEQ. This CDR3 comprises 18 residues. Deletions cut 1 base from V and 2 bases from J, with 15 bases between. In nucleotides, the CDR3 is TGTGCCAGCAGCCAAGTTGCCAGGGGAACCCCTGGGGCCAACGTCCTGACTTTC. Its translation: CASSQVARGTPGANVLTF.

The genes are TRBV5-1 and TRBJ2-3; 9 bases are a match to TRBD2. Trimming cost V 3 bases and J 2 bases; bases outside gene matches: 4. The V gene's germline CDR1 is SGHRS and CDR2 YFSETQ. The CDR3 is 15 amino acids. CDR3 coding DNA: TGCGCCAGCAGCTATGCGGGGGGGTCCACAGATACGCAGTATTTT. The encoded protein is CASSYAGGSTDTQYF. The variable domain in full, with the rest retrieved from reference TRBV5-1 and TRBJ2-3, is KAGVTQTPRYLIKTRGQQVTLSCSPISGHRSVSWYQQTPGQGLQFLFEYFSETQRNKGNFPGRFSGRQFSNSRSEMNVSTLELGDSALYLCASSYAGGSTDTQYFGPGTRLTVL.

This clone occurred once. The chain recombines TRBV6-6 with TRBJ2-5; D gene ambiguous. Per germline, CDR1 MNHNY and CDR2 SVGAGI (reference sequence). V dropped 2 bases and J dropped 5 bases, with 12 bases sitting between them. This CDR3 is 14 amino acids long. The CDR3 DNA sequence: TGTGCCAGCAGTTACGTAATGGGGATGGAGACCCAGTACTTC. This translates into CASSYVMGMETQYF.

This sequence joins TRBV30 and TRBJ1-1, with D perhaps TRBD1 (5 bases). This CDR3 is 14 amino acids long. Germline V CDR1 and CDR2: GTSNPN, SVGIG (reference sequence). Trimming stripped 0 bases from V and 5 bases from J, with 13 bases between. CDR3 coding DNA: TGTGCCTGGAGTGTTTGGGCAGGGCGGACTGAAGCTTTCTTT. As protein: CAWSVWAGRTEAFF.

V is TRBV6-5 and J is TRBJ1-6, with D possibly TRBD1 on 6 matching bases. Germline V gene lookup returns CDR1 MNHEY and CDR2 SVGAGI. With 0 bases removed from V and 1 base from J, the gap between germline ends came to 7 bases. The CDR3 sequence is 16 residues long. CDR3 nucleotide sequence: TGTGCCAGCAGTTACTCAGGGGGTTCCTATAATTCACCCCTCCACTTT. Its protein is CASSYSGGSYNSPLHF.